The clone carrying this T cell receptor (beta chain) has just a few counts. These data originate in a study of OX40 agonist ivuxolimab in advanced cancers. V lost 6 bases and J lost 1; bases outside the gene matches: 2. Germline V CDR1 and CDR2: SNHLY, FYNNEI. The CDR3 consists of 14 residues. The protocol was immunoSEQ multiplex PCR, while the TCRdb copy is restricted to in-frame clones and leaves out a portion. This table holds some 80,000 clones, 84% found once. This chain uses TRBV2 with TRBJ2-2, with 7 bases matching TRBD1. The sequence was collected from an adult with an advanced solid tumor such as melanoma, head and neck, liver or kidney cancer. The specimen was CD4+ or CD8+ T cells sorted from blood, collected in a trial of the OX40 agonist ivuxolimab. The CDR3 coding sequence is TGTGCCAGCAGCCGACAGGGGAACACCGGGGAGCTGTTTTTT. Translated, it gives CASSRQGNTGELFF.